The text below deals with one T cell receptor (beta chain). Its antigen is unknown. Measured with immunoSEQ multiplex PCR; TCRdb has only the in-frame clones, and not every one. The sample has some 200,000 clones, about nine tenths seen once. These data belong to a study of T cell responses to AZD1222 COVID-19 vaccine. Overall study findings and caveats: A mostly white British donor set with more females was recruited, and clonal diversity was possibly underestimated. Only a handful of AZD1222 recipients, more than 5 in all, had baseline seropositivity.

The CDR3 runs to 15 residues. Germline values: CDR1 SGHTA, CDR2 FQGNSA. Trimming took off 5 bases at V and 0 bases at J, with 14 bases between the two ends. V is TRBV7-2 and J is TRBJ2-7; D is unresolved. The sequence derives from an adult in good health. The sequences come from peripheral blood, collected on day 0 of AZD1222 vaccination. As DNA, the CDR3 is TGTGCCAGCAGCGGAATCCGTCAATCCTCCTACGAGCAGTACTTC. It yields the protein CASSGIRQSSYEQYF.